Listed here is a single T cell receptor (beta chain). Its antigen remains unknown. The entry originates in a study of T cell responses to AZD1222 COVID-19 vaccine. CDR3 length: 12 residues. From germline, CDR1 is SQVTM and CDR2 ANQGSEA. J gave up 8 bases and V 6 bases, and 8 bases lay outside the gene matches. The protocol was immunoSEQ multiplex PCR, while the TCRdb copy is restricted to in-frame clones and leaves out a portion. The sample lists some 200,000 clones, about 94% occurring once. Study results and caveats: At 160-218 and 743-854, vaccine-associated CD4 TCRs were dominant, and they spanned spike.

The chain has TRBV29-1 and TRBJ1-2; 8 bases fit TRBD1. The sequence derives from an adult who received the MenACWY meningococcal vaccine as a control. The source was peripheral blood, collected 28 days after the second dose of the MenACWY control vaccine. DNA of the CDR3: TGCAGCGTGGTATGGACAGGGAGCGGCTACACCTTC. As protein: CSVVWTGSGYTF.